Listed below are T cell receptor beta chains from one sample, sequenced in a study of control samples from healthy donors and cancer patients. Libraries were prepared by immunoSEQ multiplex PCR; TCRdb keeps only in-frame clonotypes and omits some of them. The sample includes roughly 400,000 clones, 80% to 95% of them seen just once. Sequenced material: PBMCs. These receptors were collected from a man between 35 and 55 years old with head and neck cancer. CDR3s include the opening cysteine and the closing phenylalanine or tryptophan. The D gene is left open where the match is weak. Not every row has a clone size; where given, it reads once, few, many or a size class.

-	TRBJ2-7	TRBV9	-	TGTGCCAGCAGCGTAGCTGGAGGGGGGGAGCAGTACTTC	CASSVAGGGEQYF
-	TRBJ1-6	TRBV3-1/TRBV3-2	-	TGTGCCAGCAGCCAAGATCCGACCGGGCTTCGCTATAATTCACCCCTCCACTTT	CASSQDPTGLRYNSPLHF
-	TRBJ1-1	TRBV6-5	once	TGTGCCAGCAGTTACTCGCAGGGGCTCACTGAAGCTTTCTTT	CASSYSQGLTEAFF
-	TRBJ1-5	TRBV9	-	TGTGCCAGCAGCGTAGAGGGGCTAATGAATCAGCCCCAGCATTTT	CASSVEGLMNQPQHF
TRBD1	TRBJ2-2	TRBV3-1/TRBV3-2	-	TGTGCCAGCAGCCAAGGCCAGGGGGCGTCCGGGGAGCTGTTTTTT	CASSQGQGASGELFF
-	TRBJ2-3	TRBV11-3	few	TGTGCCAGCAGCGTACTAAGCACAGATACGCAGTATTTT	CASSVLSTDTQYF
TRBD1	TRBJ2-2	TRBV5-1	-	TGCGCCAGCAGCCCCCCCCCGGGACAGGGGACCCCCGGGGAGCTGTTTTTT	CASSPPPGQGTPGELFF
-	TRBJ1-2	TRBV19	-	TGTGCCAGTAGGGACATCTATGGCTACACCTTC	CASRDIYGYTF
TRBD1	TRBJ1-2	TRBV7-2	-	TGTGCCAGCAGCTCGCTGAGGACAGGGGAATATGGCTACACCTTC	CASSSLRTGEYGYTF
-	TRBJ2-6	TRBV24-1	-	TGTGCCACCAGTGATCCATCTTCTGGGGCCAACGTCCTGACTTTC	CATSDPSSGANVLTF
-	TRBJ1-1	TRBV28	-	TGTGCCAGCAGCTGGGGTACTGAAGCTTTCTTT	CASSWGTEAFF
-	TRBJ2-3	TRBV11-3	-	TGTGCCAGCAGCTTGGGGCGGAGCACAGATACGCAGTATTTT	CASSLGRSTDTQYF
-	TRBJ2-7	TRBV5-1	-	TGCGCCAGCAGCTTTGAAAGGGCAGTAAGGGAGCAGTACTTC	CASSFERAVREQYF
-	TRBJ1-4	TRBV5-1	-	TGCGCCAGCAGCTTTTCAGGAAGCAATGAAAAACTGTTTTTT	CASSFSGSNEKLFF
TRBD1	TRBJ1-1	TRBV6-5	once	TGTGCCAGCAAGGGACAGGGGGTGCCTGAAGCTTTCTTT	CASKGQGVPEAFF
-	TRBJ1-2	TRBV20-1	few	TGCAGTGCTAGACCGGAATCCGGCTACACCTTC	CSARPESGYTF
-	TRBJ2-7	TRBV2	-	TGTGCCAGCGGTAGAGAGTACGAGCAGTACTTC	CASGREYEQYF
-	TRBJ2-1	TRBV9	-	TGTGCCAGCAGCGTAGAAGGGGGAAGCTCCTACAATGAGCAGTTCTTC	CASSVEGGSSYNEQFF
TRBD1	TRBJ1-1	TRBV18	-	TGTGCCAGCTCACCATTGGTAGGACAGGGCACGGGCACTGAAGCTTTCTTT	CASSPLVGQGTGTEAFF
TRBD1	TRBJ1-6	TRBV27	few	TGTGCCAGCAGTCCCTGGGACAGGCCCCTCCACTTT	CASSPWDRPLHF
-	TRBJ1-3	TRBV9	-	TGTGCCAGCAGCGCTCCAGGGGAATACTCTGGAAACACCATATATTTT	CASSAPGEYSGNTIYF
-	TRBJ2-2	TRBV14	-	TGTGCCAGCAGCCAAGATCACGGATACACCGGGGAGCTGTTTTTT	CASSQDHGYTGELFF
-	TRBJ2-1	TRBV5-1	-	TGCGCCAGCAGCTTGGCCGCGGAAGTCTGGGAGCAGTTCTTC	CASSLAAEVWEQFF
-	TRBJ2-2	TRBV6-1	-	TGTGCCAGCAGTGAAGTATGGGACACCGGGGAGCTGTTTTTT	CASSEVWDTGELFF